This paragraph covers one T cell receptor beta chain sequence. Cohorts were based on clinical histories the participants reported. Repertoires were generated with immunoSEQ multiplex PCR, while TCRdb's copy carries only in-frame clones and drops some. Counted here are approximately 250,000 clones, about 88% occurring once; the ten biggest clones make up roughly 4%. The entry originates in a study of blood T cell repertoires in COVID-19. The germline V gene has CDR1 SGHTA and CDR2 FQGNSA. The CDR3 spans 13 residues. V shed 5 bases, J shed 4 bases, and the junction held 3 bases outside the gene matches.

The rearrangement uses TRBV7-2 and TRBJ1-1, with 8 bases that match TRBD1. The sequenced sample consisted of PBMCs or T cells enriched from blood (not recorded which). The TCR originated in a man aged 25 to 40 with acute COVID-19. The CDR3 reads CASSTQGGTEAFF. In DNA, the CDR3 is TGTGCCAGCAGCACACAGGGGGGCACTGAAGCTTTCTTT.